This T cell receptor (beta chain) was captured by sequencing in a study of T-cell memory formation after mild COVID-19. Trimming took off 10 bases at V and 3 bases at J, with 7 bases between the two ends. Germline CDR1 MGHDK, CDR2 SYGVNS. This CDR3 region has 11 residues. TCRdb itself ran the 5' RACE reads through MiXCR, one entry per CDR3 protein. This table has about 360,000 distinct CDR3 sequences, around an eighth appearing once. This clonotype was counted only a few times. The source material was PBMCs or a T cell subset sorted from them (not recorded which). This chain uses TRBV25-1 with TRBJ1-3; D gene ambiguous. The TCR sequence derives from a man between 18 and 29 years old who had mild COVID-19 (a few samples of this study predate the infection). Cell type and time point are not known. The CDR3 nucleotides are TGTGCCACCAGAGGTGGAAACACCATATATTTT. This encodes CATRGGNTIYF.